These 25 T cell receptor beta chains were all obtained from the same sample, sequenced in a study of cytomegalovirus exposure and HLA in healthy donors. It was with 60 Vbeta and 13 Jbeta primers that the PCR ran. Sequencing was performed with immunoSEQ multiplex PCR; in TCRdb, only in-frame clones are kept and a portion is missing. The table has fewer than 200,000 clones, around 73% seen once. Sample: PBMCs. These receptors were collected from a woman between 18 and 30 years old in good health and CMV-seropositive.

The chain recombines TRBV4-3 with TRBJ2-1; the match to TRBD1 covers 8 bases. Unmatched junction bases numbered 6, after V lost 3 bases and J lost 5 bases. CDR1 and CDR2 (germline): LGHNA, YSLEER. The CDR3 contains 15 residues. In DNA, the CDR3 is TGCGCCAGCAGCCACGGGACAGGTAGTCACAATGAGCAGTTCTTC. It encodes CASSHGTGSHNEQFF.

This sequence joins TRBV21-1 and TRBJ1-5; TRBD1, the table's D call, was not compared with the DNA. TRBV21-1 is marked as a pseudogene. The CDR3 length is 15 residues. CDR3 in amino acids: CASSPRGQLYQPQHF. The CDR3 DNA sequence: TGTGCCAGCAGCCCCCGGGGACAGTTATATCAGCCCCAGCATTTT.

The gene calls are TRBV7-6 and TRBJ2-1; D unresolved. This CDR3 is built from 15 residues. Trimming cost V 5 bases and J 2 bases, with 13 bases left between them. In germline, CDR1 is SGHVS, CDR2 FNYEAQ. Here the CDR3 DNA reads TGTGCCAGCAGCGGAGAAGGTAGTCCCTACAATGAGCAGTTCTTC. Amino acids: CASSGEGSPYNEQFF.

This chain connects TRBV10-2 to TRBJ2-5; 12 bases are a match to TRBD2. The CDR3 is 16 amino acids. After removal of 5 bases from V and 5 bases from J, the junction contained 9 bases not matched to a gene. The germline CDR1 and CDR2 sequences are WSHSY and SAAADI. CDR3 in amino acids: CASSSSGGAVWETQYF. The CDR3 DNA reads TGCGCCAGCAGTTCTAGCGGGGGGGCCGTTTGGGAGACCCAGTACTTC.

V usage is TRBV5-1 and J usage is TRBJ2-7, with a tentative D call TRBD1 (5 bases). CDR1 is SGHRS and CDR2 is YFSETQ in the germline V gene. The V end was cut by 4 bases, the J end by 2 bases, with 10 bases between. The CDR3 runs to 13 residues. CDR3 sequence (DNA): TGCGCCAGCAGCCCCCTGGGGCCCTACGAGCAGTACTTC. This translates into CASSPLGPYEQYF.

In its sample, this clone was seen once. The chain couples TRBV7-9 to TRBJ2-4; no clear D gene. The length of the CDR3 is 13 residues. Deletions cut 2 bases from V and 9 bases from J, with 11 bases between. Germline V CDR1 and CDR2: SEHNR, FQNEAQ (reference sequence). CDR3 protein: CASSLSARRIQYF. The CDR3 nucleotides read TGTGCCAGCAGCTTATCCGCTAGGCGCATTCAGTACTTC.

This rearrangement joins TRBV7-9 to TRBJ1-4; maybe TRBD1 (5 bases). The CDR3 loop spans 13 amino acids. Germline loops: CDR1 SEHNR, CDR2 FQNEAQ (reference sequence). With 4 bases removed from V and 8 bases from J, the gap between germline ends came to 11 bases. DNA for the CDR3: TGTGCCAGCAGCTCCCTACAGGTGGAAAAACTGTTTTTT. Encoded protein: CASSSLQVEKLFF. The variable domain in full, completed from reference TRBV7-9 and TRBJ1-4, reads DTGVSQNPRHKITKRGQNVTFRCDPISEHNRLYWYRQTLGQGPEFLTYFQNEAQLEKSRLLSDRFSAERPKGSFSTLEIQRTEQGDSAMYLCASSSLQVEKLFFGSGTQLSVL.

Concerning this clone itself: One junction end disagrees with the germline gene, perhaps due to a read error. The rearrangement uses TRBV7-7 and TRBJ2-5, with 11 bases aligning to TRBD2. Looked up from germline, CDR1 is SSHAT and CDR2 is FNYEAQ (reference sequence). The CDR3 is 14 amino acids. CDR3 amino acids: CASSQTSGEETQYF. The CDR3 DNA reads TGTGCTAGCAGCCAGACTAGCGGGGAAGAGACCCAGTACTTC.

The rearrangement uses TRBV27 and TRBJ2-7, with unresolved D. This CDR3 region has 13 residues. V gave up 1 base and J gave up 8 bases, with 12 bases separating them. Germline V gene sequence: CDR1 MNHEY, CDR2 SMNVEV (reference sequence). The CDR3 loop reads CASSLFLGVQQYF. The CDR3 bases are TGTGCCAGCAGTTTATTTCTGGGCGTCCAGCAGTACTTC.

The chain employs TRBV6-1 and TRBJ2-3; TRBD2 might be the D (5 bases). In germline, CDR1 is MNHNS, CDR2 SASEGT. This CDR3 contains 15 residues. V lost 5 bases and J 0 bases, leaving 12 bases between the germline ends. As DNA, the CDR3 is TGTGCCAGCAGTCTCGGACTTGTGAGCACAGATACGCAGTATTTT. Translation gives CASSLGLVSTDTQYF.

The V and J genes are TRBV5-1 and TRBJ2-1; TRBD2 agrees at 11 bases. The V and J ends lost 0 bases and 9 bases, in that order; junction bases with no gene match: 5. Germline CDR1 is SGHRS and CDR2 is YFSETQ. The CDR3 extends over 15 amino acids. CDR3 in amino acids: CASSLVAGGPGEQFF. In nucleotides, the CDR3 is TGCGCCAGCAGCTTGGTAGCGGGGGGGCCTGGTGAGCAGTTCTTC.

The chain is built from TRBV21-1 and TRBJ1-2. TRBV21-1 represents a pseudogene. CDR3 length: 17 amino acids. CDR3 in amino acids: CASSKEWYAGSNYGYTF. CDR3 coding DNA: TGTGCCAGCAGCAAAGAGTGGTATGCGGGGAGTAACTATGGCTACACCTTC.

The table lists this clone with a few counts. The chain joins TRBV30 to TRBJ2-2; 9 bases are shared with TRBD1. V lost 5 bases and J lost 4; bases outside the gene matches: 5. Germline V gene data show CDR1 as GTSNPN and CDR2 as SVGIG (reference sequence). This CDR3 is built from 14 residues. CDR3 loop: CAWQQGAGTGELFF. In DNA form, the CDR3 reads TGTGCCTGGCAACAGGGGGCAGGCACCGGGGAGCTGTTTTTT.

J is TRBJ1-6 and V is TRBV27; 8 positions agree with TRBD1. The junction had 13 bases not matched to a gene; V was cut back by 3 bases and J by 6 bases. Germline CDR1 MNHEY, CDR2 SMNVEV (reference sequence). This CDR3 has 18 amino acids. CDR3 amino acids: CASSFQGTGPPLNSPLHF. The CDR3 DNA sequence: TGTGCCAGCAGTTTTCAGGGGACAGGTCCACCGCTTAATTCACCCCTCCACTTT.

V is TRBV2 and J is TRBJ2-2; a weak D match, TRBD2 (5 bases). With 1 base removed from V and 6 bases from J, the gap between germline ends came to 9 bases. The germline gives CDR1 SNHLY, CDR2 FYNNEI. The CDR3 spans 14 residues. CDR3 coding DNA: TGTGCCAGCAGTGAAGAGGAGGCCTCCGGGGAGCTGTTTTTT. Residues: CASSEEEASGELFF.

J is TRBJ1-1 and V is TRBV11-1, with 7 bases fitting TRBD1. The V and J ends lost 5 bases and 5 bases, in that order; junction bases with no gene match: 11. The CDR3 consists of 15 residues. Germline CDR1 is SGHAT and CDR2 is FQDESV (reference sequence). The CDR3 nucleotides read TGTGCCAGCAGCCTAAAAGTGACAGGGATTACTGAAGCTTTCTTT. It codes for CASSLKVTGITEAFF.

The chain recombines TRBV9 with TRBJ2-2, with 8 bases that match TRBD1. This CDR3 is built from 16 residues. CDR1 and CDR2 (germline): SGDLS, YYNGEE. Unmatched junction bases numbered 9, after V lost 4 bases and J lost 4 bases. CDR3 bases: TGTGCCAGCAGCACGACAGGGGCGGACAGCACCGGGGAGCTGTTTTTT. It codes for CASSTTGADSTGELFF. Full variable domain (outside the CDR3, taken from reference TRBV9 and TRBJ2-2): DSGVTQTPKHLITATGQRVTLRCSPRSGDLSVYWYQQSLDQGLQFLIQYYNGEERAKGNILERFSAQQFPDLHSELNLSSLELGDSALYFCASSTTGADSTGELFFGEGSRLTVL.

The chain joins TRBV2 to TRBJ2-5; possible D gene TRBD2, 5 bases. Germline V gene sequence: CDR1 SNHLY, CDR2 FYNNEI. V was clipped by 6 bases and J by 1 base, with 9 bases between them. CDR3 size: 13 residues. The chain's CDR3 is CASSLRGQETQYF. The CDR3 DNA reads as TGTGCCAGCAGCCTCCGGGGCCAAGAGACCCAGTACTTC.

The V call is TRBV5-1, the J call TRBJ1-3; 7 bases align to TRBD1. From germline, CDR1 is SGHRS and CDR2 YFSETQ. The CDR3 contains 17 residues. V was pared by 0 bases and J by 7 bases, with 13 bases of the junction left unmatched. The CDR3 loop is CASSLGTGPGFINTIYF. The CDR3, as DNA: TGCGCCAGCAGCTTGGGGACAGGCCCTGGGTTTATCAACACCATATATTTT.

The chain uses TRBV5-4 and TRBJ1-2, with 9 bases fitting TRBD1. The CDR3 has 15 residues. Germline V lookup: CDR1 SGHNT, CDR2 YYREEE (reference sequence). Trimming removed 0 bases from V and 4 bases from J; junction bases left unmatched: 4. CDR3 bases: TGTGCCAGCAGCTTGGAACAGGGGGCCCCCTATGGCTACACCTTC. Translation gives CASSLEQGAPYGYTF. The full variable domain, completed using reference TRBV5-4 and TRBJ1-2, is ETGVTQSPTHLIKTRGQQVTLRCSSQSGHNTVSWYQQALGQGPQFIFQYYREEENGRGNFPPRFSGLQFPNYSSELNVNALELDDSALYLCASSLEQGAPYGYTFGSGTRLTVV.

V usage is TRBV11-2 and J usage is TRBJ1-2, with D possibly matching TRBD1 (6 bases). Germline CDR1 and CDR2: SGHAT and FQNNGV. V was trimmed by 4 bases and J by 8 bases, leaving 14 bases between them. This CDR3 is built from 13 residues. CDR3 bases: TGTGCCAGCAGCTCCCCCGGGACATTCGGCTACACCTTC. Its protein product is CASSSPGTFGYTF.

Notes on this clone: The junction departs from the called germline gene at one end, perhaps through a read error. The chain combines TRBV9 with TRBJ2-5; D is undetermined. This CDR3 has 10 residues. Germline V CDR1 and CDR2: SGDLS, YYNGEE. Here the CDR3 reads CASSGQFFDF. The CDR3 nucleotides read TGTGCCAGCAGTGGGCAGTTCTTCGACTTC.

The CDR3 spells CASSLEGGQAYEQYF. CDR3 sequence (DNA): TGTGCCAGCAGCTTGGAAGGAGGACAGGCCTACGAGCAGTACTTC. This chain joins TRBV11-2 and TRBJ2-7, with 7 bases lining up with TRBD1. Germline V gene sequence: CDR1 SGHAT, CDR2 FQNNGV. This CDR3 is 15 amino acids long. V dropped 3 bases and J dropped 2; count of bases not matched to a gene: 7.

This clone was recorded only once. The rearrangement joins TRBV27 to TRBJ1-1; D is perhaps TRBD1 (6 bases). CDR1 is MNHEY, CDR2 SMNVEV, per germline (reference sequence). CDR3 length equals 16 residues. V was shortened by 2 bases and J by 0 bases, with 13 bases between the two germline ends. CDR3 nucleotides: TGTGCCAGCAGTTTAAGGGCGACAGGATTGAACACTGAAGCTTTCTTT. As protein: CASSLRATGLNTEAFF.

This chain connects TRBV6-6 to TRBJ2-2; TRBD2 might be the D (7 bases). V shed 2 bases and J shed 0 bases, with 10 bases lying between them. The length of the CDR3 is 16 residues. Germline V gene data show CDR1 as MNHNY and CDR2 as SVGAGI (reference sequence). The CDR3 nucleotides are TGTGCCAGCAGTTACCCCGGGGGGCCGAACACCGGGGAGCTGTTTTTT. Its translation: CASSYPGGPNTGELFF.